A single sample gave rise to the 17 T cell receptor beta chains below, sequenced in a study of beta chain features in type 1 diabetes. The investigators reverse transcribed all of the isolated RNA, so they sequenced expressed TCRB transcripts. Clones were sequenced by immunoSEQ multiplex PCR, and TCRdb holds only the in-frame ones, with some missing. Among 130,000 or so clones, about 9.7% were seen once, and the ten largest hold around 0.65%. Sequencing used central memory CD4+ T cells from blood. Every receptor here comes from a woman aged 40-49 years in good health.

The chain employs TRBV10-3 and TRBJ1-1; 7 positions agree with TRBD1. The V and J ends lost 10 bases and 1 base, in that order; junction bases with no gene match: 3. The CDR3 sequence is 12 residues long. Germline V lookup: CDR1 ENHRY, CDR2 SYGVKD. CDR3 region: CATRTGNTEAFF. Here the CDR3 DNA reads TGTGCCACCCGGACAGGGAACACTGAAGCTTTCTTT.

In its sample, this clone was seen a few times. The chain carries TRBV6-1 and TRBJ2-5, with 10 bases that match TRBD2. The CDR3 has 14 amino acids. The germline V gene has CDR1 MNHNS and CDR2 SASEGT. With 7 bases clipped from V and 7 bases from J, the junction kept 9 bases outside the gene matches. CDR3 nucleotide sequence: TGTGCCAGCACGGCTAGCGGGAGAATCCCGACCCAGTACTTC. Translation gives CASTASGRIPTQYF.

This clone was observed a handful of times. This rearrangement joins TRBV2 to TRBJ1-2; D is unresolved. V was cut by 2 bases and J by 5 bases, with 15 bases left in between. The length of the CDR3 is 15 residues. Looked up from germline, CDR1 is SNHLY and CDR2 is FYNNEI. This CDR3 is CASSESGSSGYGYTF. CDR3 nucleotides: TGTGCCAGCAGTGAATCAGGCTCTTCGGGGTATGGCTACACCTTC.

CDR3 loop: CASSAAGAQAEKLFF. For the CDR3, the DNA is TGTGCCAGCAGCGCCGCAGGGGCCCAGGCTGAAAAACTGTTTTTT. The chain has TRBV7-9 and TRBJ1-4; tentative D call: TRBD1 (6 bases). Trimming removed 5 bases at V and 7 bases at J, with 17 bases between. Germline CDR1 SEHNR, CDR2 FQNEAQ (reference sequence). The CDR3 is 15 amino acids.

A few counts support this clone. The chain combines TRBV4-1 with TRBJ1-5, with D maybe TRBD1 (5 bases). In germline, CDR1 is MGHRA, CDR2 YSYEKL. This CDR3 is built from 16 residues. The V gene lost 0 bases and the J gene lost 2 bases, with 11 bases spanning the gap. The DNA for the CDR3 is TGCGCCAGCAGCCAAGATTCGGGGGGTCGCAATCAGCCCCAGCATTTT. Its translation: CASSQDSGGRNQPQHF.

The chain uses TRBV18 and TRBJ2-2; weak D call: TRBD1 (6 bases). Trimming took off 4 bases at V and 6 bases at J, with 12 bases between the two ends. CDR3 length: 14 amino acids. From germline, CDR1 is KGHSH and CDR2 LQKENI. The CDR3 bases are TGTGCCAGCTCACTGAAACAGGGATCCGGGGAGCTGTTTTTT. It codes for CASSLKQGSGELFF.

The chain has TRBV18 and TRBJ1-3, with no clear D. CDR1 KGHSH and CDR2 LQKENI come from the germline V gene. CDR3 size: 14 residues. The V and J ends lost 0 bases and 4 bases respectively, with 7 bases between them. The DNA for the CDR3 is TGTGCCAGCTCACCACCGGGAGGCGGAAACACCATATATTTT. This sequence encodes CASSPPGGGNTIYF.

Only a few counts were recorded for this clone. The V call is TRBV6-6, the J call TRBJ2-1, with D unresolved. Germline V gene sequence: CDR1 MNHNY, CDR2 SVGAGI (reference sequence). Trimming left V 5 bases short and J 10 bases short, with 12 bases between. CDR3 size: 12 residues. The CDR3 is CASSLYQTEQFF. The CDR3 DNA reads TGTGCCAGCAGTCTATATCAAACCGAGCAGTTCTTC.

A few counts support this clone. The chain carries TRBV27 and TRBJ1-2, with TRBD1 as a possible D gene (6 bases). Trimming left V 5 bases short and J 7 bases short, with 17 bases between. CDR3 length equals 14 residues. The germline V gene encodes CDR1 MNHEY and CDR2 SMNVEV (reference sequence). Here the CDR3 reads CASSPQGTHRGYTF. CDR3 nucleotide sequence: TGTGCCAGCAGTCCACAGGGCACCCACCGTGGCTACACCTTC.

V usage is TRBV9 and J usage is TRBJ2-1; 9 bases agree with TRBD2. V gave up 0 bases and J gave up 6 bases; unmatched junction bases: 16. The CDR3 covers 19 residues. The germline V gene encodes CDR1 SGDLS and CDR2 YYNGEE. The CDR3 coding sequence is TGTGCCAGCAGCGTAGGTCTCCCCCAGCGGGGGGTACGTTTCAATGAGCAGTTCTTC. Encoded protein: CASSVGLPQRGVRFNEQFF.

The chain is built from TRBV6-1 and TRBJ2-7; 9 nucleotides align to TRBD1. CDR1 is MNHNS, CDR2 SASEGT, per germline. CDR3 length: 14 residues. The trim removed 4 bases at V and 4 bases at J, leaving 5 bases unmatched. Written as DNA, the CDR3 is TGTGCCAGCAGTGGACATGGGACAGGGTACGAGCAGTACTTC. It encodes CASSGHGTGYEQYF.

The V gene is TRBV15, the J gene TRBJ2-1, with 9 bases that match TRBD1. Germline V lookup: CDR1 LNHNV, CDR2 YYDKDF (reference sequence). V dropped 2 bases and J dropped 8; count of bases not matched to a gene: 1. The CDR3 spans 13 residues. The CDR3 loop is CATSRRQGDEQFF. The CDR3 region has the DNA TGTGCCACCAGCAGAAGACAGGGGGATGAGCAGTTCTTC.

The chain carries TRBV19 and TRBJ1-5, with D perhaps TRBD1 (5 bases). The CDR3 loop spans 14 amino acids. The germline V and J ends were trimmed by 5 bases and 6 bases, with 14 bases remaining between them. Germline V gene sequence: CDR1 LNHDA, CDR2 SQIVND (reference sequence). CDR3 region: CASSLRQGGQPQHF. CDR3 nucleotide sequence: TGTGCCAGTAGTCTCCGGCAGGGAGGTCAGCCCCAGCATTTT.

The chain is built from TRBV6-6 and TRBJ1-2; D remains ambiguous. This CDR3 spans 10 amino acids. V lost 4 bases and J 6 bases, leaving 3 bases between the germline ends. Germline V gives CDR1 MNHNY, CDR2 SVGAGI (reference sequence). In nucleotides, the CDR3 is TGTGCCAGCAGTTTAGATGGCTACACCTTC. Its protein product is CASSLDGYTF.

The sample holds a few counts of this clone. The chain is built from TRBV15 and TRBJ2-5, with a tentative D call TRBD1 (6 bases). The J call may be incorrect, as the DNA end agrees better with TRBJ2-7. The CDR3 totals 16 residues. Germline V gives CDR1 LNHNV, CDR2 YYDKDF (reference sequence). CDR3 in amino acids: CATSRNTQGPTYEQYF. The CDR3 DNA is TGTGCCACCAGCAGAAACACCCAGGGGCCAACCTACGAGCAGTACTTC.

The genes are TRBV4-2 and TRBJ2-5; possibly TRBD2 for D (5 bases). The CDR3 totals 15 residues. Germline CDR1 and CDR2: LGHNA and YNFKEQ. With 1 base removed from V and 2 bases from J, the gap between germline ends came to 11 bases. The CDR3 protein is CASSQGSGPQETQYF. Here the CDR3 DNA reads TGTGCCAGCAGCCAAGGGAGCGGACCTCAAGAGACCCAGTACTTC.

This clone was counted only a few times. The CDR3 region is CASSLGQVFDEQYF. In DNA form, the CDR3 reads TGCGCCAGCAGCTTAGGACAGGTGTTCGACGAGCAGTACTTC. The chain combines TRBV5-1 with TRBJ2-7; TRBD1 matches at 7 bases. V shed 2 bases, J shed 5 bases, and the junction held 7 bases outside the gene matches. The germline V gene encodes CDR1 SGHRS and CDR2 YFSETQ. The CDR3 has 14 residues.